This section outlines one TCR beta chain sequence together with its context. What it binds is unknown. These data come from a study of cytomegalovirus exposure and HLA in healthy donors. Study observations and caveats: Several of the most significant clusters appeared, in a later analysis, to be linked to common viral pathogens. Within an earlier analysis, most TCR beta V segments proved productive either about 90% or about 30% of the time.

The CDR3 is 13 amino acids. Trimming removed 8 bases from V and 11 bases from J; junction bases left unmatched: 10. CDR1 is SNHLY, CDR2 FYNNEI, per germline. It was healthy bone marrow donors who served as donors. Donors were ostensibly healthy at sampling, although undocumented immune exposures were probable. The PCR ran on 60 Vbeta and 13 Jbeta primers. Clones were read by immunoSEQ multiplex PCR, and TCRdb kept only the in-frame ones, dropping some. The data show some 96,000 clones, 60% to 80% seen once. The receptor was derived from a female donor in good health and CMV-seronegative. The sequencing input was PBMCs. The chain joins TRBV2 to TRBJ2-2; TRBD2 agrees at 8 bases. This CDR3 reads CASGPGGPVELFF. The CDR3 DNA reads as TGTGCCAGCGGGCCGGGAGGGCCCGTAGAGCTGTTTTTT.